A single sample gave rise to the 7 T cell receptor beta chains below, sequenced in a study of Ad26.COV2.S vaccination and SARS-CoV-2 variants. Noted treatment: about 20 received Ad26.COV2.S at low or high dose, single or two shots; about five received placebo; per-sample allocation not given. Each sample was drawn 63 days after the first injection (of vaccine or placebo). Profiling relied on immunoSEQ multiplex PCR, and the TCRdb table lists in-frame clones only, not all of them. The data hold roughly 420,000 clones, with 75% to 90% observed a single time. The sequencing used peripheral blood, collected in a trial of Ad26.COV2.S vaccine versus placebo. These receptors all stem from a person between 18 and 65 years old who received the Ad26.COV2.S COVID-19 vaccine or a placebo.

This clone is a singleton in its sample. The CDR3: CASSQKAGGHETGELFF. CDR3 DNA: TGCGCCAGCAGCCAAAAAGCGGGGGGGCATGAGACCGGGGAGCTGTTTTTT. This sequence joins TRBV4-3 and TRBJ2-2; TRBD2 agrees at 10 bases. V gave up 2 bases and J gave up 5 bases; unmatched junction bases: 8. CDR1 LGHNA and CDR2 YSLEER come from the germline V gene. The CDR3 totals 17 residues.

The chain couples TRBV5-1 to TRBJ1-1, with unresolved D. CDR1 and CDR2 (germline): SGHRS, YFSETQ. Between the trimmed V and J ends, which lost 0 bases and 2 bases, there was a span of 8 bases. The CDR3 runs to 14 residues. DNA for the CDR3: TGCGCCAGCAGCTTGGTGGTGCCTAACACTGAAGCTTTCTTT. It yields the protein CASSLVVPNTEAFF.

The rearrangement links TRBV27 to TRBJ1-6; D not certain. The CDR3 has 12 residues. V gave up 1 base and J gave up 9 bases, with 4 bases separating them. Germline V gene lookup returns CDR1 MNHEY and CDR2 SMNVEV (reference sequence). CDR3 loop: CASSLFGSPLHF. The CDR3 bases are TGTGCCAGCAGTTTATTTGGTTCACCCCTCCACTTT.

CDR3 sequence reads: CASSLGGGQGGKLFF. DNA of the CDR3: TGTGCCAGCAGCTTAGGGGGAGGACAGGGCGGAAAACTGTTTTTT. This chain joins TRBV13 and TRBJ1-4; 8 bases map to TRBD1. The germline CDR1 and CDR2 sequences are PRHDT and FYEKMQ (reference sequence). CDR3 length equals 15 residues. V lost 0 bases to trimming and J lost 10 bases; unmatched junction nucleotides: 7.

CDR3 sequence (DNA): TGTGCCAGCAGCTTTAGTATGTCACCCCTCCACTTT. Protein product: CASSFSMSPLHF. The chain is built from TRBV7-2 and TRBJ1-6; D uncertain. This CDR3 spans 12 amino acids. The V end was cut by 3 bases, the J end by 10 bases, with 7 bases between. The germline V gene encodes CDR1 SGHTA and CDR2 FQGNSA.

The CDR3 sequence: CASRDPDLYEQYV. The CDR3 DNA reads TGTGCCAGCCGGGACCCCGACCTCTACGAGCAGTACGTC. V gene TRBV5-8 combines with J gene TRBJ2-7; TRBD1 or TRBD2 may be the D gene (5 bases each). The CDR3 extends over 13 amino acids. V was shortened by 7 bases and J by 3 bases, with 14 bases between the two germline ends. Germline V CDR1 and CDR2: SGHTS, YDEGEE.

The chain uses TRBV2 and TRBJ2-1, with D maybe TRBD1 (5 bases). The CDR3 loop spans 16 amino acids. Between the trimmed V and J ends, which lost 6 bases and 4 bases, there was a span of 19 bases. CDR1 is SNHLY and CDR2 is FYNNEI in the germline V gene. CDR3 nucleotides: TGTGCCAGCAGCCAAAGACAGTTCGCAAGGTACAATGAGCAGTTCTTC. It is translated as CASSQRQFARYNEQFF. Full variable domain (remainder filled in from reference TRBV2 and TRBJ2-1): EPEVTQTPSHQVTQMGQEVILRCVPISNHLYFYWYRQILGQKVEFLVSFYNNEISEKSEIFDDQFSVERPDGSNFTLKIRSTKLEDSAMYFCASSQRQFARYNEQFFGPGTRLTVL.